This TCR delta chain stems from a study of Vδ1+ human thymocytes. There are 22 residues in the CDR3. V shed 4 bases and J 2 bases; nucleotides not matched to a gene: 25. The germline gives CDR1 TSWWSYY, CDR2 QGS. RNA was extracted from the cells and then reverse transcribed. CDR3 amplicons came from multiplex PCR with pooled V-gene forward and constant-region reverse primers. TCRdb reanalyzed the multiplex PCR reads using CATT. The sample has around 76,000 delta-chain clones; about 38% are singletons. Study outcomes and limitations: In the thymus, TRG and TRD repertoires looked highly polyclonal with Gaussian CDR3 lengths.

A note on this clone: The antigen remains undetermined.

Sequencing was done on a sample of Vdelta1+ gamma-delta thymocytes from the thymus. The subset here: FACS-sorted CD3+ TCRalphabeta- TCRVdelta1+ TCRVdelta2- thymocytes. This receptor was obtained from a boy younger than two who had congenital heart surgery. This chain connects TRDV1 to TRDJ1; 10 bases are a match to TRDD3. The CDR3 loop reads CALGGYLPTSGGYVSGTDKLIF. The CDR3 region has the DNA TGTGCTCTTGGGGGCTACCTACCAACATCTGGGGGATATGTGAGTGGAACCGATAAACTCATCTTT.